In this sample, the clone carrying this TCR beta chain turned up once. The antigen is not known. These data come from a study of a mutant IDH1 vaccine in newly diagnosed glioma. Study at large: Vaccinations, eight in total, occurred in weeks 1, 3, 5, 7, 11, 15, 19, 23. Patients under treatment included approximately 60% males and about 40% females and had a mean age of around 37 years.

Germline CDR1 reads SGHNT; CDR2 reads YYREEE (reference sequence). CDR3 length: 14 amino acids. Deletions cut 4 bases from V and 1 base from J, with 9 bases between. Measured with immunoSEQ multiplex PCR; TCRdb has only the in-frame clones, and not every one. The sample holds roughly 62,000 clones, about nine tenths seen once. Study conclusions and caveats: Pseudoprogression appears to have had no connection to changes in top peripheral T cell clonotypes.

Time point reported: week 11, during vaccination. A 20-mer mutant IDH1 peptide at 300 ug was injected subcutaneously with topical imiquimod. This chain uses TRBV5-4 with TRBJ2-1, with D maybe TRBD1 (6 bases). This sample comprised PBMCs, obtained from a glioma patient whose treatment included an IDH1 peptide vaccine. This clonotype was obtained from a man aged 35-49 years with glioma. CDR3 coding DNA: TGTGCCAGCAGCCGGGACACATCCTACAATGAGCAGTTCTTC. It yields the protein CASSRDTSYNEQFF.